This T cell receptor (beta chain) is from a study of CD8+CD57+ T cells in acquired aplastic anemia. Study-level information: The mean DNA yield obtained from sorted CD4+ and CD8+ cells came to roughly 3 ug. Healthy donors gave some 10 million reads on average for CD4+ cells.

Genomic DNA provided the template from which TCR beta VDJ and CDR3 profiles were obtained. TCRdb reprocessed the reads via MiXCR and lists one record per CDR3 protein. The sample has some 190,000 distinct CDR3 sequences, approximately 46% seen once. Per the germline V gene, CDR1 is DFQATT and CDR2 is SNEGSKA (reference sequence). V was clipped by 1 base and J by 4 bases, with 13 bases between them. The CDR3 is made up of 14 amino acids. The count of this clonotype is one. This chain links TRBV20-1 with TRBJ2-5; tentative D call: TRBD1 (7 bases). The clonotype originates from a human donor in good health. The specimen was sorted CD4+, CD8+, or CD8+CD57+ T cells (not recorded which) from PBMCs. CDR3 DNA: TGCAGTGCTAGAGGAGCAGGGGGAGGAGAGACCCAGTACTTC. Translating it yields CSARGAGGGETQYF.